One sample yielded the 5 T cell receptor beta chains listed below, sequenced in a study of shared clonotypes between healthy human individuals. Measured with immunoSEQ multiplex PCR; TCRdb has only the in-frame clones, and not every one. Among some 490,000 clones listed, around 80% were seen once. The sequencing sample was made of PBMCs. All receptors come from a woman between 40 and 50 years old in good health. Some clones in this sample may be carry-over from other donors' samples.

The chain recombines TRBV11-2 with TRBJ2-1; 9 bases align to TRBD2. There are 18 residues in the CDR3. Germline V CDR1 and CDR2: SGHAT, FQNNGV. The ends lost 4 bases at V and 8 bases at J; junction bases unmatched: 18. CDR3 sequence (DNA): TGTGCCAGCAGCTCCCCGCGAAGAAGGGTAGCGGGAGTAGATGAGCAGTTCTTC. This codes for CASSSPRRRVAGVDEQFF.

This chain joins TRBV11-2 and TRBJ2-4; D is possibly TRBD1 (5 bases). The CDR3 runs 13 residues. CDR1 is SGHAT, CDR2 FQNNGV, per germline. Trimming cost V 3 bases and J 5 bases, with 8 bases left between them. The chain's CDR3 is CASSLGRQNIQYF. Written as DNA, the CDR3 is TGTGCCAGCAGCTTGGGGCGGCAAAACATTCAGTACTTC.

The chain has TRBV30 and TRBJ2-1; TRBD2 matches at 9 bases. The CDR3 spans 16 residues. CDR1 and CDR2 from the germline V gene are GTSNPN and SVGIG (reference sequence). V was pared by 2 bases and J by 4 bases, with 9 bases of the junction left unmatched. The CDR3 loop reads CAWSKTMTSGYNEQFF. The CDR3 DNA sequence: TGTGCCTGGAGTAAGACGATGACTAGCGGATACAATGAGCAGTTCTTC.

This clone was observed once. CDR3 loop: CASSLDRGLGQPQHF. The CDR3 DNA reads TGCGCCAGCAGCTTGGACAGGGGCTTGGGTCAGCCCCAGCATTTT. This sequence joins TRBV5-1 and TRBJ1-5; 7 bases map to TRBD1. The V and J ends lost 0 bases and 6 bases, in that order; junction bases with no gene match: 6. Germline V gene lookup returns CDR1 SGHRS and CDR2 YFSETQ. The CDR3 sequence is 15 residues long.

The V gene is TRBV18, the J gene TRBJ2-2, with 10 positions matching TRBD1. This CDR3 comprises 16 residues. V dropped 3 bases and J dropped 2; count of bases not matched to a gene: 3. Germline-derived CDR1 and CDR2 are KGHSH and LQKENI. The CDR3 protein is CASSPDRGPNTGELFF. The CDR3 nucleotides read TGTGCCAGCTCACCCGACAGGGGGCCCAACACCGGGGAGCTGTTTTTT.